The 20 T cell receptor beta chains reported below all come from one sample, sequenced in a study of T cell responses to AZD1222 COVID-19 vaccine. Some clones are missing from TCRdb's copy, which holds only in-frame ones; the method was immunoSEQ multiplex PCR. The sample carries roughly 130,000 clones, around 94% recorded once. Here the sequenced sample was peripheral blood, taken on day 0 of AZD1222 vaccination. Every receptor here comes from an adult in good health.

The gene calls are TRBV5-1 and TRBJ1-6, with TRBD1 matching over 9 bases. Germline lookup yields CDR1 SGHRS and CDR2 YFSETQ. The CDR3 length is 14 residues. V lost 7 bases, J lost 15 bases, and 14 bases stayed unmatched. The CDR3 region has the DNA TGCGCCAGCGGGCCAGGACAGGGGCTATCGGTCCTCCACTTT. Translating it yields CASGPGQGLSVLHF.

J is TRBJ1-2 and V is TRBV9; tentative D call: TRBD1 (6 bases). The germline V and J ends were trimmed by 4 bases and 2 bases, with 18 bases remaining between them. Germline assignment: CDR1 SGDLS and CDR2 YYNGEE. This CDR3 spans 16 amino acids. CDR3 sequence reads: CASSRGGQTANYGYTF. Here the CDR3 DNA reads TGTGCCAGCAGCCGAGGTGGACAGACGGCGAACTATGGCTACACCTTC. Drawing the rest from reference TRBV9 and TRBJ1-2, the complete variable domain is DSGVTQTPKHLITATGQRVTLRCSPRSGDLSVYWYQQSLDQGLQFLIQYYNGEERAKGNILERFSAQQFPDLHSELNLSSLELGDSALYFCASSRGGQTANYGYTFGSGTRLTVV.

V usage is TRBV29-1 and J usage is TRBJ2-3; a possible D gene is TRBD1 (6 bases). The CDR3 loop spans 13 amino acids. Germline V gene data show CDR1 as SQVTM and CDR2 as ANQGSEA. V lost 7 bases to trimming and J lost 6 bases, with 17 bases between them. This CDR3 is CSASLGGRDTQYF. CDR3 DNA sequence: TGCAGCGCTTCCCTAGGGGGAAGGGATACGCAGTATTTT.

The chain uses TRBV11-3 and TRBJ2-7; a weak D match, TRBD1 (5 bases). Between the trimmed V and J ends, which lost 2 bases and 8 bases, there was a span of 10 bases. CDR1 and CDR2 from the germline V gene are SGHNT and YENEEA. CDR3 length: 12 residues. CDR3 protein: CASSLPDSKQYF. CDR3 DNA: TGTGCCAGCAGCTTACCTGACAGTAAGCAGTACTTC. Full variable domain (rest looked up from reference TRBV11-3 and TRBJ2-7): EAGVVQSPRYKIIEKKQPVAFWCNPISGHNTLYWYLQNLGQGPELLIRYENEEAVDDSQLPKDRFSAERLKGVDSTLKIQPAELGDSAVYLCASSLPDSKQYFGPGTRLTVT.

The chain joins TRBV19 to TRBJ2-1; 7 nucleotides line up with TRBD2. With V trimmed by 5 bases and J by 4 bases, 11 bases remained unmatched. The CDR3 runs 16 residues. Germline lookup yields CDR1 LNHDA and CDR2 SQIVND (reference sequence). The CDR3 DNA reads TGTGCCAGTAGTCCCCGGTCGGCTAGCGGATACAATGAGCAGTTCTTC. Translation: CASSPRSASGYNEQFF.

This chain connects TRBV6-2 or TRBV6-3 to TRBJ1-3, with a weak D call TRBD1 (5 bases). Germline lookup yields CDR1 MNHEY and CDR2 SVGEGT. The V and J ends lost 4 bases and 5 bases respectively, with 12 bases between them. The CDR3 is made up of 14 amino acids. CDR3 sequence (DNA): TGTGCCAGCAGTTTCCCGACAGACAGAAACACCATATATTTT. Encoded protein: CASSFPTDRNTIYF.

The chain combines TRBV6-5 with TRBJ1-2, with D uncertain. Germline CDR1 and CDR2: MNHEY and SVGAGI. V lost 7 bases to trimming and J lost 6 bases, with 15 bases between them. The CDR3 spans 13 residues. The DNA of the CDR3 is TGTGCCAGCACTCCCTCCGGCATGCATGGCTACACCTTC. It specifies CASTPSGMHGYTF.

J is TRBJ2-3 and V is TRBV4-1; TRBD2 aligns across 12 bases. This CDR3 has 15 amino acids. V shed 2 bases, J shed 6 bases, and the junction held 3 bases outside the gene matches. CDR1 and CDR2 from the germline V gene are MGHRA and YSYEKL. CDR3 protein: CASSQFLAGGDTQYF. The DNA of the CDR3 is TGCGCCAGCAGCCAATTCCTAGCGGGGGGGGATACGCAGTATTTT.

The V and J genes are TRBV5-4 and TRBJ1-2, with 9 bases fitting TRBD1. With V trimmed by 4 bases and J by 6 bases, 7 bases remained unmatched. CDR3 size: 14 residues. CDR1 and CDR2 from the germline V gene are SGHNT and YYREEE (reference sequence). CDR3 residues: CASSPPGQGNGYTF. The DNA for the CDR3 is TGTGCCAGCAGCCCCCCGGGACAGGGAAATGGCTACACCTTC.

The genes are TRBV7-9 and TRBJ1-5, with D unclear. The germline CDR1 and CDR2 sequences are SEHNR and FQNEAQ (reference sequence). V was cut by 4 bases and J by 5 bases, with 15 bases left in between. This CDR3 spans 15 amino acids. This CDR3 is CASSSSSGSDQPQHF. In DNA form, the CDR3 reads TGTGCCAGCAGCTCCTCCTCCGGGTCCGATCAGCCCCAGCATTTT.

The V call is TRBV5-6, the J call TRBJ1-1; possibly TRBD1 for D (5 bases). From germline, CDR1 is SGHDT and CDR2 YYEEEE. CDR3 length equals 13 residues. The germline V and J ends were trimmed by 2 bases and 8 bases, with 13 bases remaining between them. DNA of the CDR3: TGTGCCAGCAGCTTTGGCCGGGACGGGGAAGCTTTCTTT. Amino acids: CASSFGRDGEAFF.

CDR3 DNA: TGCGCCAGCAGCTTGGACAGAATCGCCGGGGAGCTGTTTTTT. Encoded protein: CASSLDRIAGELFF. V and J are TRBV5-1 and TRBJ2-2; no firm D call. Germline CDR1 SGHRS, CDR2 YFSETQ. The V gene lost 0 bases and the J gene lost 6 bases, with 9 bases spanning the gap. This CDR3 has 14 amino acids.

The chain recombines TRBV19 with TRBJ1-5, with TRBD1 matching 9 bases. V dropped 5 bases and J dropped 4; count of bases not matched to a gene: 6. This CDR3 spans 15 amino acids. The germline CDR1 and CDR2 sequences are LNHDA and SQIVND (reference sequence). The CDR3 region has the DNA TGTGCCAGTAGTGCGACCGGGACAGGGAATCAGCCCCAGCATTTT. It encodes CASSATGTGNQPQHF.

The V and J genes are TRBV27 and TRBJ2-7; possibly TRBD1 for D (6 bases). The germline CDR1 and CDR2 sequences are MNHEY and SMNVEV (reference sequence). V lost 4 bases and J 0 bases, leaving 13 bases between the germline ends. The CDR3 sequence is 15 residues long. CDR3 region: CASSYTGLSSYEQYF. The CDR3 DNA reads as TGTGCCAGCAGTTACACAGGGCTCAGCTCCTACGAGCAGTACTTC.

The chain combines TRBV6-5 with TRBJ2-6; a weak D match, TRBD1 (7 bases). This CDR3 is built from 15 residues. The germline CDR1 and CDR2 sequences are MNHEY and SVGAGI. The V end was cut by 6 bases, the J end by 1 base, with 10 bases between. The CDR3 reads CASRAGGSGANVLTF. The CDR3 DNA reads as TGTGCCAGCAGGGCAGGGGGGTCTGGGGCCAACGTCCTGACTTTC.

V usage is TRBV7-6 and J usage is TRBJ1-2; D gene ambiguous. Per germline, CDR1 SGHVS and CDR2 FNYEAQ. Between the trimmed V and J ends, which lost 5 bases and 6 bases, there was a span of 19 bases. The CDR3 runs to 15 residues. The CDR3, as DNA: TGTGCCAGCAGCCCTGGGTTGGGCTCTCGGCATGGCTACACCTTC. This codes for CASSPGLGSRHGYTF.

This sequence joins TRBV9 and TRBJ1-2; D might be TRBD1 (6 bases). Between the trimmed V and J ends, which lost 1 base and 0 bases, there was a span of 16 bases. The CDR3 extends over 17 amino acids. Germline-derived CDR1 and CDR2 are SGDLS and YYNGEE. The chain's CDR3 is CASSVSRTGQSNYGYTF. CDR3 sequence (DNA): TGTGCCAGCAGCGTATCCCGAACAGGGCAATCTAACTATGGCTACACCTTC.

The J gene is TRBJ1-2, the V gene TRBV7-8, with TRBD1 matching 8 bases. The CDR3 is made up of 14 amino acids. Germline CDR1 reads SGHVS; CDR2 reads FQNEAQ. V lost 2 bases to trimming and J lost 8 bases; unmatched junction nucleotides: 7. DNA for the CDR3: TGTGCCAGCAGCTTATCTACAGGGGGTTTAGGCTACACCTTC. Its translation: CASSLSTGGLGYTF.

The chain couples TRBV21-1 to TRBJ1-4; the table's D call, TRBD1, was not checked against the DNA. TRBV21-1 is a pseudogene segment. This CDR3 region has 15 residues. The CDR3 DNA is TGTGCCAGCAGGGATGCCGTGACAGGAGTCGAAAAACTGTTTTTT. It is translated as CASRDAVTGVEKLFF.

A note on this clone: This sample includes further DNA sequences coding for the same CDR3. The CDR3, as DNA: TGTGCCAGCAGCCAGACTAGCGGGGCTTACAATGAGCAGTTCTTC. This translates into CASSQTSGAYNEQFF. The chain links TRBV4-2 to TRBJ2-1; 11 positions agree with TRBD2. Losses at the gene ends were 3 bases for V and 4 bases for J; bases not matched to a gene: 2. The CDR3 is 15 amino acids. Germline V gives CDR1 LGHNA, CDR2 YNFKEQ.